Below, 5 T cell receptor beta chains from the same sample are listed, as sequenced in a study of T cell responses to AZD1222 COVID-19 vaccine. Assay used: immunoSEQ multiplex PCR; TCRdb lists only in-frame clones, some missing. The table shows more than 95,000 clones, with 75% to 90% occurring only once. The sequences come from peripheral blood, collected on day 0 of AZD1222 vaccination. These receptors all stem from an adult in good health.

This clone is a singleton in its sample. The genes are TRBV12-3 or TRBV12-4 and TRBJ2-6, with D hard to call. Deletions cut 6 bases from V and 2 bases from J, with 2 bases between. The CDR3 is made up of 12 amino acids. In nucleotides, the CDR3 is TGTGCCAGCAGCCCTGGGGCCAACGTCCTGACTTTC. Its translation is CASSPGANVLTF.

CDR3 sequence: CASSTTQGALPYSADTQYF. CDR3 sequence (DNA): TGCGCCAGCAGCACCACACAGGGGGCTCTACCCTATTCCGCGGATACGCAGTATTTT. This chain joins TRBV5-1 and TRBJ2-3, with TRBD1 matching over 9 bases. J was trimmed by 6 bases and V by 4 bases; bases with no gene match: 21. Germline V lookup: CDR1 SGHRS, CDR2 YFSETQ. This CDR3 has 19 amino acids. The full variable domain, its missing parts supplied by reference TRBV5-1 and TRBJ2-3, is KAGVTQTPRYLIKTRGQQVTLSCSPISGHRSVSWYQQTPGQGLQFLFEYFSETQRNKGNFPGRFSGRQFSNSRSEMNVSTLELGDSALYLCASSTTQGALPYSADTQYFGPGTRLTVL.

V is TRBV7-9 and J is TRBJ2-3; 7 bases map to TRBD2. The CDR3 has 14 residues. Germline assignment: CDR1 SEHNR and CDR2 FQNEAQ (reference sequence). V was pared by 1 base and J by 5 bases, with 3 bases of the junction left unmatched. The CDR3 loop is CASSLGGGGDTQYF. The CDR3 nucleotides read TGTGCCAGCAGCTTAGGCGGGGGTGGAGATACGCAGTATTTT. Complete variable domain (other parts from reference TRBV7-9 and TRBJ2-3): DTGVSQNPRHKITKRGQNVTFRCDPISEHNRLYWYRQTLGQGPEFLTYFQNEAQLEKSRLLSDRFSAERPKGSFSTLEIQRTEQGDSAMYLCASSLGGGGDTQYFGPGTRLTVL.

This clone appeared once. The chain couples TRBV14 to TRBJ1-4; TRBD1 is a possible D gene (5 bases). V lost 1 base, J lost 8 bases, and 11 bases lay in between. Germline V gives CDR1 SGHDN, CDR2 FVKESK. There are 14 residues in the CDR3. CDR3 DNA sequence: TGTGCCAGCAGCCAAGCGGGGGGAGTAGAAAAACTGTTTTTT. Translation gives CASSQAGGVEKLFF. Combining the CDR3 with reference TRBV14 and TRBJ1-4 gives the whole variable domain EAGVTQFPSHSVIEKGQTVTLRCDPISGHDNLYWYRRVMGKEIKFLLHFVKESKQDESGMPNNRFLAERTGGTYSTLKVQPAELEDSGVYFCASSQAGGVEKLFFGSGTQLSVL.

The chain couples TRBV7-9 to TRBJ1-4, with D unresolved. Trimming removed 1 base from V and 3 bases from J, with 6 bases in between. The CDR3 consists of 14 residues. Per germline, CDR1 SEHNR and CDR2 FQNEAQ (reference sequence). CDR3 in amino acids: CASSLVQSNEKLFF. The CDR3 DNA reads TGTGCCAGCAGCTTAGTTCAGTCTAATGAAAAACTGTTTTTT. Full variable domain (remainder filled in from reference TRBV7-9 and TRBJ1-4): DTGVSQNPRHKITKRGQNVTFRCDPISEHNRLYWYRQTLGQGPEFLTYFQNEAQLEKSRLLSDRFSAERPKGSFSTLEIQRTEQGDSAMYLCASSLVQSNEKLFFGSGTQLSVL.